The following is a TCR beta chain sequence with its context. What it binds is not known. The method was immunoSEQ multiplex PCR; TCRdb's version includes in-frame clones alone and lacks a portion of them. The sample lists 23,000 or so clones; 92% were seen once. Trimming removed 4 bases at V and 4 bases at J, with 9 bases between. This CDR3 is built from 12 residues. Germline-derived CDR1 and CDR2 are SGHRS and YFSETQ. This specimen belongs to a study of B cell selection in AIRE deficiency. The study's findings and limits: Healthy donors alone shared around 33% of fewer than 4,000 Treg sequences; patients alone around 8.5%. Around a third of healthy-donor shared Treg TCRbeta sequences appeared in patient Tconv cells.

Regulatory T cells were sorted as CD4+CD25hiCD127low/negative. V usage is TRBV5-1 and J usage is TRBJ2-7; the D is unclear. This receptor was obtained from a human donor in good health. Material for sequencing was CD4+CD25+ Tregs sorted from PBMCs. The CDR3 is CASSLSGYEQYF. CDR3 in DNA: TGCGCCAGCAGCCTAAGTGGTTACGAGCAGTACTTC.